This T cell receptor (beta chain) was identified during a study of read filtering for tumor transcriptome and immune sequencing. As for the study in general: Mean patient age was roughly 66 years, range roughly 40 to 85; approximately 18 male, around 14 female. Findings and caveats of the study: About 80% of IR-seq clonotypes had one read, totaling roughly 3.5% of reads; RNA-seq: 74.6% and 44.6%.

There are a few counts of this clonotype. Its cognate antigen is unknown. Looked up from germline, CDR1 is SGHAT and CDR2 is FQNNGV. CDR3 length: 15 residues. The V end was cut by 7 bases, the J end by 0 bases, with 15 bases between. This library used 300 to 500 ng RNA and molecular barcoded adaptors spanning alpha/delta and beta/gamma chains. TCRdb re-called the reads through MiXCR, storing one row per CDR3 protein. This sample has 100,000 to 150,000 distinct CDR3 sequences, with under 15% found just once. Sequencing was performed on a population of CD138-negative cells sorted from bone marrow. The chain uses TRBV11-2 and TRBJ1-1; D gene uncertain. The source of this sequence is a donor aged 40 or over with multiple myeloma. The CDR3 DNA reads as TGTGCCAGCATCTTCGTTCAGGAAATGAACACTGAAGCTTTCTTT. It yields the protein CASIFVQEMNTEAFF. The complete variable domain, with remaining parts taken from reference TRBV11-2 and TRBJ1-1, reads EAGVAQSPRYKIIEKRQSVAFWCNPISGHATLYWYQQILGQGPKLLIQFQNNGVVDDSQLPKDRFSAERLKGVDSTLKIQPAKLEDSAVYLCASIFVQEMNTEAFFGQGTRLTVV.